The following is a TCR beta chain sequence with its context. A read error may explain this, as a much larger clone is one base away. Germline CDR1 reads MNHEY; CDR2 reads SMNVEV (reference sequence). The CDR3 is made up of 14 amino acids. Investigators prepared the TCR beta libraries by applying iRepertoire HTBI primers and Arm-PCR of CDR3 regions. TCRdb passed the multiplex PCR reads through MiXCR, listing each CDR3 protein once. The table shows about 430,000 distinct CDR3 sequences, with roughly a fifth occurring only once. The data belong to a study of regulatory T cells in long-lasting Graves disease. Time point indicated: persistent/refractory GD, antithyroid drugs over 5 years with positive TRAb. RNA isolated from PBMCs was used to make the TCR library. Graves' disease diagnoses used American Thyroid Association guidelines.

Here the sequenced sample was peripheral blood mononuclear cells (PBMCs), taken when the disease was refractory, from a patient treated with antithyroid drugs. The chain combines TRBV27 with TRBJ1-4; a weak D match, TRBD1 (5 bases). The receptor comes from a female donor with Graves disease. The CDR3 region has the DNA TGTACCAGCAGTCAAACGGGACTGTTGGAAAAACTGTTTTTT. Protein product: CTSSQTGLLEKLFF.